This T cell receptor beta chain was captured in a study listed by TCRdb under 2016. In terms of the full investigation: The research examined where HIV persistence comes from in people whose immune systems controlled HIV infection without treatment.

Libraries came from 5' RACE. The data were produced on an Illumina HiSeq 2000. The raw public data were reprocessed by TCRdb itself: fastp quality trimming at Q25, MiXCR clonotype calling, in-frame beta chains only. Each CDR3 protein appears once, grouped with its most common genes and DNA. In this sample the table shows 1,500 to 2,000 distinct CDR3 sequences, less than 10% of which occur a single time. 11% of the sample is held by the ten biggest clonotypes. This clonotype came up a few times. The antigen it binds to is not known. It has no much larger one-base neighbor in the sample; base qualities were not kept. V loses 5 bases, J loses 5 bases, and the germline ends lie 16 bases apart. The CDR3 sequence holds 14 residues, the cysteine and phenylalanine included. Only the CDR3 part of the read is kept: 42 bases, read in frame from the first base. Per the germline V gene (reference sequence), DFQATT is the CDR1 and SNEGSKA is the CDR2.

Sample: central memory T cells from blood PBMCs. The cell subset or site label, as the study defines it: central memory CD4+ T cells. This chain is built from TRBV20-1 and TRBJ1-5; TRBD1 could be the D gene, as 6 bases match. This clonotype originated in a female donor with HIV. DNA sequence: TGCAGTGCTCTCCTGTGGGGGCGAGATCAGCCCCAGCATTTT. The resulting protein is CSALLWGRDQPQHF.